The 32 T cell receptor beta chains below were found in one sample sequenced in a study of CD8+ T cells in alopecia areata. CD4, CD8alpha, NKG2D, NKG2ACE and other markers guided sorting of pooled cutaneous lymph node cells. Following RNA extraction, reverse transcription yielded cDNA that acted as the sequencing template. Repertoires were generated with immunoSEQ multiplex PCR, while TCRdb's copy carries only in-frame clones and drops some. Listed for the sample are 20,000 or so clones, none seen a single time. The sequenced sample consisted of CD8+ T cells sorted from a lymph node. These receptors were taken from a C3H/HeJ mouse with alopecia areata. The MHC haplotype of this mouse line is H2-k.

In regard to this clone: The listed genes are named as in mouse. CDR3 residues: CTCSADPGDNSYEQYF. The sequenced CDR3 bases are TGCACCTGCAGTGCAGATCCGGGGGACAACTCCTAT. This chain joins TRBV1 and TRBJ2-7; D may be TRBD1 (6 bases). The CDR3 is cut off 4 residues early in the read; its end comes from the germline J gene. Trimming removed 0 bases from V and 0 bases from J, with 12 bases in between. Germline loops: CDR1 NSQYPW, CDR2 LRSPGD (reference sequence). This CDR3 is 16 amino acids long.

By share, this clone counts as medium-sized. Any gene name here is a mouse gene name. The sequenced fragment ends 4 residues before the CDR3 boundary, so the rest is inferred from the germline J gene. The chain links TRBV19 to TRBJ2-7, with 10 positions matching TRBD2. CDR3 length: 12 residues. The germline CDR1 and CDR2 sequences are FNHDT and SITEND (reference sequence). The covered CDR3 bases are TGTGCCAGCAGGGACTGGGGGTAT. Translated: CASRDWGY. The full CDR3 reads CASRDWGYEQYF.

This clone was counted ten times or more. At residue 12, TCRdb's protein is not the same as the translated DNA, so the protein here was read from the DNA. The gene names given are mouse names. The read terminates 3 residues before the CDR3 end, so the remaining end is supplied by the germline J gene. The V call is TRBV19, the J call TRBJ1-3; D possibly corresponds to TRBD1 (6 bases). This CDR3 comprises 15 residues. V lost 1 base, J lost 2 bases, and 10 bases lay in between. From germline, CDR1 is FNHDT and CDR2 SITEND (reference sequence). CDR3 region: CASSITGLTGNTLYF. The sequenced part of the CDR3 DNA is TGTGCCAGCAGTATAACAGGGTTAACTGGAAATACG.

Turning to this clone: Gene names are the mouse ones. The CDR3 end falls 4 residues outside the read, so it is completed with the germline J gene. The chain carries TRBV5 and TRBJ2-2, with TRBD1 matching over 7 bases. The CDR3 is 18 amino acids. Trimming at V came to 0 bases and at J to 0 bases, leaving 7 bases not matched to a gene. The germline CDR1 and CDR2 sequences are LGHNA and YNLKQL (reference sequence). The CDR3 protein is CASSQDPRQGPNTGQLYF. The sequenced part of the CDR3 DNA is TGTGCCAGCAGCCAAGATCCCAGACAGGGCCCAAACACCGGG.

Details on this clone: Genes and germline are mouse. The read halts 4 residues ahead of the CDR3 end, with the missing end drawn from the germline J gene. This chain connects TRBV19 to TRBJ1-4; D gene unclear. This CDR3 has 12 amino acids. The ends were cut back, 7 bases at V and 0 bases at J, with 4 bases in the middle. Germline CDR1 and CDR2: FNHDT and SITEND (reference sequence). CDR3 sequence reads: CASQFSNERLFF. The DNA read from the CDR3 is TGTGCCAGCCAATTTTCCAACGAA.

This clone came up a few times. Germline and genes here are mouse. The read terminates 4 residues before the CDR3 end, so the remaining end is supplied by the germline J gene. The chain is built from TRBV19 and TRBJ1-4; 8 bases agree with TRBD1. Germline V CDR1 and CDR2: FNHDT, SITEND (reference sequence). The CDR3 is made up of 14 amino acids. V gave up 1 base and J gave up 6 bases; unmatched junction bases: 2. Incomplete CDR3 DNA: TGTGCCAGCAGTATACCAGGGGGCGACGAA. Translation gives CASSIPGGDE. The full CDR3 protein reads CASSIPGGDERLFF.

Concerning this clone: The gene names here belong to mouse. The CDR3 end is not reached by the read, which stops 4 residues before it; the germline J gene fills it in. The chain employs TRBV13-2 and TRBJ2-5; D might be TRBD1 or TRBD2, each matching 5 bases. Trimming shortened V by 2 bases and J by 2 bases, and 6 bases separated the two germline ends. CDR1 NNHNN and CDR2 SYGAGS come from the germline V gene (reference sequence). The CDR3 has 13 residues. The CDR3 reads CASGEGVQDTQYF. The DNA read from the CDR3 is TGTGCCAGCGGTGAGGGGGTCCAAGAC.

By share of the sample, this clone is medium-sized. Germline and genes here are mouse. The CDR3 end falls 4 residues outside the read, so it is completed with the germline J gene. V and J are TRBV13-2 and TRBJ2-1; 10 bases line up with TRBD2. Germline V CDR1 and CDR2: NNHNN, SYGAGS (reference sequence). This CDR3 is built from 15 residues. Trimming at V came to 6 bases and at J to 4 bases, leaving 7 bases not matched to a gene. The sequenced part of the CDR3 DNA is TGTGCCAGCGTGGGACGGGACTGGGGATATGCT. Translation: CASVGRDWGYA. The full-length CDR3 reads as CASVGRDWGYAEQFF.

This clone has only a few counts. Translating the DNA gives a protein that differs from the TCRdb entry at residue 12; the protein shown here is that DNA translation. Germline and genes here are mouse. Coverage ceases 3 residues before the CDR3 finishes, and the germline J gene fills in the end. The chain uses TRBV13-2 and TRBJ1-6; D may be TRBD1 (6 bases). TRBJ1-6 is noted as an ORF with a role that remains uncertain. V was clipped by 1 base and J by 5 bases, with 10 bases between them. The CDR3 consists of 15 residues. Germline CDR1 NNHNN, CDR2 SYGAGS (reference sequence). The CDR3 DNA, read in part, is TGTGCCAGCGGTGATTGGTCAGGGGATAATTCGCCC. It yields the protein CASGDWSGDNSP. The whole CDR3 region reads CASGDWSGDNSPLYF.

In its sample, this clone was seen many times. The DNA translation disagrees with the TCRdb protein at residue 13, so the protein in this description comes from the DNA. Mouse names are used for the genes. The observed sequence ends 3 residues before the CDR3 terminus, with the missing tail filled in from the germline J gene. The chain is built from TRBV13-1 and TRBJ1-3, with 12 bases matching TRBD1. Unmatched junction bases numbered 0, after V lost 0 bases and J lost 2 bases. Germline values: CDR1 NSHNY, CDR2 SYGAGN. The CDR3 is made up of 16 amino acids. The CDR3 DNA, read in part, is TGTGCCAGCAGTGATGGGGACAGGGGGCCTGGAAATACG. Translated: CASSDGDRGPGNT. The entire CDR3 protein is CASSDGDRGPGNTLYF.

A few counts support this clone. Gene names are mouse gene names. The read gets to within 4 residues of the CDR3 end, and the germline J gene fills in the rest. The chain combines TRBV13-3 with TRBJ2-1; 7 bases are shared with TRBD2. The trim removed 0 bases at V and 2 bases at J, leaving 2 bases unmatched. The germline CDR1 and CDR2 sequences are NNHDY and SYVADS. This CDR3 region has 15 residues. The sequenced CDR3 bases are TGTGCCAGCAGTGATGGGGGGGGTTACTATGCT. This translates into CASSDGGGYYA. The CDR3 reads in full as CASSDGGGYYAEQFF.

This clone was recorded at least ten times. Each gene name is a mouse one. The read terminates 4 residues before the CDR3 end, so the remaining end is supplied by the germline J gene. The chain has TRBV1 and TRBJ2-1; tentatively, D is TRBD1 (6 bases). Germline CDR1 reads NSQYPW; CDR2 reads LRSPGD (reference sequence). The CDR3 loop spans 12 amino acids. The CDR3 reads CTCSAQGAEQFF. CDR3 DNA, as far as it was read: TGCACCTGCAGTGCACAGGGGGCT.

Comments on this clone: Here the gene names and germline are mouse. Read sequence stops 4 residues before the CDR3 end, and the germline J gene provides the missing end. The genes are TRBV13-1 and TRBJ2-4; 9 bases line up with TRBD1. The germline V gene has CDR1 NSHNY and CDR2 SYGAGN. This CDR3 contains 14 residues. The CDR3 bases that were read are TGTGCCAGCAGATCCCGACAGGGGGAAAAC. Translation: CASRSRQGEN. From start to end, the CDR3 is CASRSRQGENTLYF.

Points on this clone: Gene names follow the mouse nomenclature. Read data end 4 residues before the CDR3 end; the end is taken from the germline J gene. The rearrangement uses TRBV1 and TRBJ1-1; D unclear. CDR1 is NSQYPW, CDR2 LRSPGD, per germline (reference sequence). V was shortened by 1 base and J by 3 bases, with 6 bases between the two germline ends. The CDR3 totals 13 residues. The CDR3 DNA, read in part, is TGCACCTGCAGTGCAGTCAGGTACACA. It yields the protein CTCSAVRYT. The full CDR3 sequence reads CTCSAVRYTEVFF.

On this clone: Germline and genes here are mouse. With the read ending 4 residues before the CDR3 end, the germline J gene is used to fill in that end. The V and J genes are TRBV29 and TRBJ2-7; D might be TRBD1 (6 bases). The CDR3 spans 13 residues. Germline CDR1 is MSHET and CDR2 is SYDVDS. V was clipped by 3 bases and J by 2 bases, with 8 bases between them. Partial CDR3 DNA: TGTGCTAGCAGTTTGGGACAAACCTAT. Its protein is CASSLGQTY. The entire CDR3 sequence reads CASSLGQTYEQYF. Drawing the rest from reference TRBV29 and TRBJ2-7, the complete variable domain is DMKVTQMPRYLIKRMGENVLLECGQDMSHETMYWYRQDPGLGLQLIYISYDVDSNSEGDIPKGYRVSRKKREHFSLILDSAKTNQTSVYFCASSLGQTYEQYFGPGTRLTVL.

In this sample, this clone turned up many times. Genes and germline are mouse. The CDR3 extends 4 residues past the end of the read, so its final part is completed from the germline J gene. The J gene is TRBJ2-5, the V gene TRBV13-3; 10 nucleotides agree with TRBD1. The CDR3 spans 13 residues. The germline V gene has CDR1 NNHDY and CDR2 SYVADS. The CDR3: CASSGDRGDTQYF. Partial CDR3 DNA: TGTGCCAGCAGTGGGGACAGGGGTGAC.

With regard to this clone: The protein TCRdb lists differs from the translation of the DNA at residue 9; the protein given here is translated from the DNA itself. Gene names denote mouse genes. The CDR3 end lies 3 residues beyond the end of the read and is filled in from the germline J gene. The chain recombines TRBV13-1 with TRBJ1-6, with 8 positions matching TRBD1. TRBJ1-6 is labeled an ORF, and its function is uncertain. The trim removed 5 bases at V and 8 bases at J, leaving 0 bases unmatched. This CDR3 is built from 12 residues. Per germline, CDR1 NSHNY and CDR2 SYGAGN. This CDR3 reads CASRTGDSPLYF. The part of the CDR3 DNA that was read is TGTGCCAGCAGGACAGGGGATTCGCCC.

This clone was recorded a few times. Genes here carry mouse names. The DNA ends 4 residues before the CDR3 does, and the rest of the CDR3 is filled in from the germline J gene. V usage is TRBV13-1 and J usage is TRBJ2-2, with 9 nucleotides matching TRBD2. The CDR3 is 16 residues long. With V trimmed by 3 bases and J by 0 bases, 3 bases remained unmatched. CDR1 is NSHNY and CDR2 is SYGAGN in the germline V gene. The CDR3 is CASSARLGANTGQLYF. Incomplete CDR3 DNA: TGTGCCAGCAGTGCCCGACTGGGGGCAAACACCGGG.

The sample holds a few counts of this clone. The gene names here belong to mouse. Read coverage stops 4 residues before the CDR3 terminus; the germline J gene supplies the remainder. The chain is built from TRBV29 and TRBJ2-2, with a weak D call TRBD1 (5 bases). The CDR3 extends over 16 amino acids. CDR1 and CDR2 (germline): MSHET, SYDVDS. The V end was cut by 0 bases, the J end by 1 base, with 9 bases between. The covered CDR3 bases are TGTGCTAGCAGTTTATCTCCGAGGGGAAACACCGGG. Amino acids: CASSLSPRGNTG. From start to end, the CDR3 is CASSLSPRGNTGQLYF.

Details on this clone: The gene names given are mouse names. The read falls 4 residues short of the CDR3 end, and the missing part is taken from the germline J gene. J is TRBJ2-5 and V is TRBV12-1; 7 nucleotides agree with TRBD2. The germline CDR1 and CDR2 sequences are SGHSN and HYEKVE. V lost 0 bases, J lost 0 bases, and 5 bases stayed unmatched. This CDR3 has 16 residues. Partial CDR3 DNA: TGTGCCAGCTCTCTCGAGGCTGGGGGTAACCAAGAC. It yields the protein CASSLEAGGNQD. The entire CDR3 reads CASSLEAGGNQDTQYF.

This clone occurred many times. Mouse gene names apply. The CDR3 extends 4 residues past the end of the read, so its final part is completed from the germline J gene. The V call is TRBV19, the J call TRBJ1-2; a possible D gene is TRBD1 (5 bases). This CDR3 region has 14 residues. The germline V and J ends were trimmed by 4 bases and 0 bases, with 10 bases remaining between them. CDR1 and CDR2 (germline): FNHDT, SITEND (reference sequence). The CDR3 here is CASSSRAANSDYTF. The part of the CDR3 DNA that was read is TGTGCCAGCAGTTCCAGGGCTGCAAACTCC.

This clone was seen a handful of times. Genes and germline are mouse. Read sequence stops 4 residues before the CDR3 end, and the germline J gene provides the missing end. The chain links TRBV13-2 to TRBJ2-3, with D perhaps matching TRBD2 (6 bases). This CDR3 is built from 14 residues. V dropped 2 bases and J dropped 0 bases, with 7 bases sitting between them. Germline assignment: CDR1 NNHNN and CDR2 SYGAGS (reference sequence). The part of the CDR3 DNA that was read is TGTGCCAGCGGTGAATGGGGGAGTGCAGAA. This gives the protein CASGEWGSAE. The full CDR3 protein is CASGEWGSAETLYF.

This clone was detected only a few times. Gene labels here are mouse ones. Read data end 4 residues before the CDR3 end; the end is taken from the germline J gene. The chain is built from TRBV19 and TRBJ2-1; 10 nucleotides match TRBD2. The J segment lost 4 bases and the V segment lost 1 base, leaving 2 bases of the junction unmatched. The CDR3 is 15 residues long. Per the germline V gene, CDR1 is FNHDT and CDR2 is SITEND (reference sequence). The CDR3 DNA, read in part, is TGTGCCAGCAGTATAAGACTGGGGGGTTATGCT. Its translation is CASSIRLGGYA. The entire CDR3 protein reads CASSIRLGGYAEQFF.

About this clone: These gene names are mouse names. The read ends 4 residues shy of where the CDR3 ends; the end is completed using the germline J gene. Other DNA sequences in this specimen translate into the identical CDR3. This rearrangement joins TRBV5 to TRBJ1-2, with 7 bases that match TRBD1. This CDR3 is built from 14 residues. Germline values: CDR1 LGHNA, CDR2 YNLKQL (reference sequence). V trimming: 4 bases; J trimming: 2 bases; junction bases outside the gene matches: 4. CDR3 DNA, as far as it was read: TGTGCCAGCAGCCCCCGACAGGGCAACTCC. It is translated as CASSPRQGNS. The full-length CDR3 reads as CASSPRQGNSDYTF.

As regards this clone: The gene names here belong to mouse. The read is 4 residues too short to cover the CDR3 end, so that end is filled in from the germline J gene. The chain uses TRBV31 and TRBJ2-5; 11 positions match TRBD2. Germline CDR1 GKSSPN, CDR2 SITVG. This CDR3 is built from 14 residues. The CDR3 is CAWELLGGQDTQYF. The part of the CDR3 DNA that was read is TGTGCCTGGGAGTTACTGGGGGGGCAGGAC.

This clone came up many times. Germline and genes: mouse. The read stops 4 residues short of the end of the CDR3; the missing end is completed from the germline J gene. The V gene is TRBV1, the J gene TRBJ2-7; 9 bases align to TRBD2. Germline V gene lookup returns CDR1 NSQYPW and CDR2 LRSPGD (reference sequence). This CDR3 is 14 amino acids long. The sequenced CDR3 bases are TGCACCTGCAGTGTCCGGGACTGGGAGTAT. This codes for CTCSVRDWEY. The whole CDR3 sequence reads CTCSVRDWEYEQYF.

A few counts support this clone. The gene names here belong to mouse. CDR3 DNA (partial): TGTGCTAGCAGCCCCAGGGAC. It translates to CASSPRD. The full CDR3 sequence reads CASSPRDTQYF. This chain links TRBV29 with TRBJ2-5; no clear D. The missing CDR3 end, 4 residues past where the read stops, is filled in from the germline J gene. Germline CDR1 reads MSHET; CDR2 reads SYDVDS. CDR3 size: 11 residues.

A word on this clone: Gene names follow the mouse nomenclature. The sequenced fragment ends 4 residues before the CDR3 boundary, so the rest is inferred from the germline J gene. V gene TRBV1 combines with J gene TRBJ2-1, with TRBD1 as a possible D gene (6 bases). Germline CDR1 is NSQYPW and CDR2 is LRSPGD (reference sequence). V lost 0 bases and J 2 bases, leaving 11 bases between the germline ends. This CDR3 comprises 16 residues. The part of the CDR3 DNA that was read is TGCACCTGCAGTGCAGACAGGGGCTGGGACTATGCT. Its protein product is CTCSADRGWDYA. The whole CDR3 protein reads CTCSADRGWDYAEQFF.

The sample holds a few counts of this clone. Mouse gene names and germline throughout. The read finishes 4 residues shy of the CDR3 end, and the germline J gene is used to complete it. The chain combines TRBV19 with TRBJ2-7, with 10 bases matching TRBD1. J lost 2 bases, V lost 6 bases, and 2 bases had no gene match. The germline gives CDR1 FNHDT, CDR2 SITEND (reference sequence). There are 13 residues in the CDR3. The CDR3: CASTGQGAYEQYF. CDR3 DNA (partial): TGTGCCAGCACTGGACAGGGGGCCTAT.

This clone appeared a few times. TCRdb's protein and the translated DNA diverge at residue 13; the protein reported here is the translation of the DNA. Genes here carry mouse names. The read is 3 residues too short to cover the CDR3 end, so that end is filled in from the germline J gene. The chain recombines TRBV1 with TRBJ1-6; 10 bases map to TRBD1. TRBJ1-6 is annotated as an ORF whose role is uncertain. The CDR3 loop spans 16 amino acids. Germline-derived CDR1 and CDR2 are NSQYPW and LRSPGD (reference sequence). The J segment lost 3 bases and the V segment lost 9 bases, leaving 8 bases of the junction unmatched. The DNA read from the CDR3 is TGCACCTGGCCTGCCGGACAGGGGGTCTATAATTCGCCC. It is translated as CTWPAGQGVYNSP. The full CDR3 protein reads CTWPAGQGVYNSPLYF.

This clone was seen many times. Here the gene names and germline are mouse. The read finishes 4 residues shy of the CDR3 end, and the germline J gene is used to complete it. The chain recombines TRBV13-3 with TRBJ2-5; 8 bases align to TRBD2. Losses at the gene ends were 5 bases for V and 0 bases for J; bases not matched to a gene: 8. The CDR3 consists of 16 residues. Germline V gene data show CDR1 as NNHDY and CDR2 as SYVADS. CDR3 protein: CASSHLGGVNQDTQYF. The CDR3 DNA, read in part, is TGTGCCAGCAGCCACCTGGGGGGAGTTAACCAAGAC.

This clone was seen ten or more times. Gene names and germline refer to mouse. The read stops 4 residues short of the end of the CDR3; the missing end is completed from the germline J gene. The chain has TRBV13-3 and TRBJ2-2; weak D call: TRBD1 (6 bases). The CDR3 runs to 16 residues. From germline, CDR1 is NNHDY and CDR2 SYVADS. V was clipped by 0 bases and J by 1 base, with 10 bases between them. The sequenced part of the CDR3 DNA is TGTGCCAGCAGTGATGCCGGGACAAAAAACACCGGG. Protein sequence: CASSDAGTKNTG. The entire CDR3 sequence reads CASSDAGTKNTGQLYF. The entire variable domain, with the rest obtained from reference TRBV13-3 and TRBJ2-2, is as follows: EAAVTQSPRSKVAVTGGKVTLSCHQTNNHDYMYWYRQDTGHGLRLIHYSYVADSTEKGDIPDGYKASRPSQENFSLILELASLSQTAVYFCASSDAGTKNTGQLYFGEGSKLTVL.